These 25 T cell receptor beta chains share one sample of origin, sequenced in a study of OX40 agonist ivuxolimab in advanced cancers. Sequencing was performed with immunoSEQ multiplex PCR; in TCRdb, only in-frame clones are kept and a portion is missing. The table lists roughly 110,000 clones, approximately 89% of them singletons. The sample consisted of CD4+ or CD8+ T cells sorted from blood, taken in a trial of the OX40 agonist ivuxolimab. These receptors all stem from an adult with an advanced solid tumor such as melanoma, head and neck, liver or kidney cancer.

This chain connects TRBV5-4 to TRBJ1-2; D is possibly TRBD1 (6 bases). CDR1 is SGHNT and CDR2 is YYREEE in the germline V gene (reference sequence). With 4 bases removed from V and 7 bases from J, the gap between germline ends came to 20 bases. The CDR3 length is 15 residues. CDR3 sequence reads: CASSQDGGARVGYTF. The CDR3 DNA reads TGTGCCAGCAGCCAGGACGGGGGCGCGAGGGTTGGCTACACCTTC.

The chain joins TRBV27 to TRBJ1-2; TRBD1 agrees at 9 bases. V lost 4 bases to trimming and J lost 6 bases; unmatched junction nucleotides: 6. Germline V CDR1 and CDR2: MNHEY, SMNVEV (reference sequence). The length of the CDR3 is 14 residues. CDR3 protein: CASSSTGGRDGYTF. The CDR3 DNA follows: TGTGCCAGCAGTTCTACAGGGGGCCGGGATGGCTACACCTTC.

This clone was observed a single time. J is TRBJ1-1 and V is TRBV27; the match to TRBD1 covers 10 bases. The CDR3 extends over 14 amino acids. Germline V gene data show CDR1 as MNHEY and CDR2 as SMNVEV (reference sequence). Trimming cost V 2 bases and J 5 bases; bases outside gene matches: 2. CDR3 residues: CASSLRQGATEAFF. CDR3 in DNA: TGTGCCAGCAGTTTACGACAGGGGGCAACTGAAGCTTTCTTT.

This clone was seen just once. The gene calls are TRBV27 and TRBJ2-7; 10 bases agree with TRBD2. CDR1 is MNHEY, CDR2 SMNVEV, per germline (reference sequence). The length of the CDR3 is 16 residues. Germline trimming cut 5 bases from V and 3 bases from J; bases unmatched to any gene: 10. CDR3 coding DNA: TGTGCCAGCAGTCCCCGGGTAGCGGGAGGTTACTACGAGCAGTACTTC. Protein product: CASSPRVAGGYYEQYF.

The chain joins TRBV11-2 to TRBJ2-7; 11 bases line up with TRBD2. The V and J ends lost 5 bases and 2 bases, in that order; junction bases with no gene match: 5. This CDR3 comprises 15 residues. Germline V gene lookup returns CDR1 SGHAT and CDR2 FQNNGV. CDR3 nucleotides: TGTGCCAGCAGCCCCCGACTAGCGGGGACCTACGAGCAGTACTTC. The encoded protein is CASSPRLAGTYEQYF.

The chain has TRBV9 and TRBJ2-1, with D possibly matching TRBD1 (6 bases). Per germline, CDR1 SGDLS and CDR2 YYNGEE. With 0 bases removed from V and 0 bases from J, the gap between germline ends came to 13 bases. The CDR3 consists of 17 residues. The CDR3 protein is CASSVAGHPSSYNEQFF. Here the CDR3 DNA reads TGTGCCAGCAGCGTAGCGGGACACCCGAGCTCCTACAATGAGCAGTTCTTC.

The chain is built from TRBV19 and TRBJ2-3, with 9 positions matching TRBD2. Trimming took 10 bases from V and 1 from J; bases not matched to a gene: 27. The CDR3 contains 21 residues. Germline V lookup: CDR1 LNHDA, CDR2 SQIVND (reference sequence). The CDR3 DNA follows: TGTGCCAACCTTTCCGACCTCAGCCCTAGCGGGAAGGTAGGCGGCACAGATACGCAGTATTTT. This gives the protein CANLSDLSPSGKVGGTDTQYF.

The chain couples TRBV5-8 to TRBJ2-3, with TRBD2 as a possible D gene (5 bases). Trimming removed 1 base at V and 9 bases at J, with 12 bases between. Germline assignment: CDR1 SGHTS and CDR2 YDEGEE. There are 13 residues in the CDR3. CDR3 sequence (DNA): TGTGCCAGCAGCTTGTTCGGGGTCGAGACGCAGTATTTT. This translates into CASSLFGVETQYF. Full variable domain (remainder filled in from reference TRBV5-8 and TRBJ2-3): EAGVTQSPTHLIKTRGQQATLRCSPISGHTSVYWYQQALGLGLQFLLWYDEGEERNRGNFPPRFSGRQFPNYSSELNVNALELEDSALYLCASSLFGVETQYFGPGTRLTVL.

CDR3 sequence: CASSADGGTEAFF. The CDR3 DNA reads TGTGCCAGCAGCGCGGACGGGGGCACTGAAGCTTTCTTT. The chain employs TRBV9 and TRBJ1-1; possible D gene TRBD1, 5 bases. V was trimmed by 3 bases and J by 4 bases, leaving 10 bases between them. Germline CDR1 and CDR2: SGDLS and YYNGEE. CDR3 length: 13 residues.

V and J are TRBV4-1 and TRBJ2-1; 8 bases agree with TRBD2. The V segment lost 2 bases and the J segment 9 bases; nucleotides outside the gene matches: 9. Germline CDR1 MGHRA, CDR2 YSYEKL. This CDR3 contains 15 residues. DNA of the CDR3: TGCGCCAGCAGCCAACGGGGGGGACAACCGGGTGAGCAGTTCTTC. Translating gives CASSQRGGQPGEQFF.

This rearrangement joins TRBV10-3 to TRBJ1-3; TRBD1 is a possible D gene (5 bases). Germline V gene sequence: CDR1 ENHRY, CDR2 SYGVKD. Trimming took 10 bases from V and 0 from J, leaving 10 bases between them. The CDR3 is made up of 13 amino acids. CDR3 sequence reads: CATLRGSGNTIYF. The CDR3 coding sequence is TGTGCCACCCTAAGGGGCTCTGGAAACACCATATATTTT.

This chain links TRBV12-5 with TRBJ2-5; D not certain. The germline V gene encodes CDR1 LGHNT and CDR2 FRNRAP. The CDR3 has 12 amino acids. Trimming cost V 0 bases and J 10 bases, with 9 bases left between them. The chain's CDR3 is CASGLVPLHQYF. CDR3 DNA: TGTGCTAGTGGTTTGGTACCACTACACCAGTACTTC.

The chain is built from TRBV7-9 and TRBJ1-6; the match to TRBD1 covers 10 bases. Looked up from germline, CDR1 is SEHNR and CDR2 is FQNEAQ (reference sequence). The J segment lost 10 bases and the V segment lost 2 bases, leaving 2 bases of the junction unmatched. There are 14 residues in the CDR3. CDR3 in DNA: TGTGCCAGCAGCTTAAGGGACAGGGGCTCACCCCTCCACTTT. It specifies CASSLRDRGSPLHF.

This CDR3 is CASSSTGGRDTDTQYF. CDR3 in DNA: TGTGCCAGCAGCTCCACAGGCGGGAGGGACACAGATACGCAGTATTTT. The rearrangement links TRBV9 to TRBJ2-3, with TRBD2 matching 9 bases. V shed 4 bases and J 2 bases; nucleotides not matched to a gene: 8. Germline V gene lookup returns CDR1 SGDLS and CDR2 YYNGEE. This CDR3 has 16 amino acids.

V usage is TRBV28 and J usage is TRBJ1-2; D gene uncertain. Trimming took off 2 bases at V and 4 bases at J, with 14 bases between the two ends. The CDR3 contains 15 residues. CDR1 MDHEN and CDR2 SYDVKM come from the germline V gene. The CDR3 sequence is CASSLTRNEGYGYTF. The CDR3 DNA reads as TGTGCCAGCAGTTTAACCCGGAACGAGGGCTATGGCTACACCTTC.

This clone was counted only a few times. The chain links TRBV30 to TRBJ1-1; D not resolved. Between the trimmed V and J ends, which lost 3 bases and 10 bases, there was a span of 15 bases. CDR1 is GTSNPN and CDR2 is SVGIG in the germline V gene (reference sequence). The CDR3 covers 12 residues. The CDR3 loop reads CAWSPPPAGAFF. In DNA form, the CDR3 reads TGTGCCTGGAGCCCTCCCCCCGCAGGAGCTTTCTTT.

CDR3 in amino acids: CASSLVAGVQPQHF. CDR3 coding DNA: TGCGCCAGCAGCTTGGTAGCAGGGGTACAGCCCCAGCATTTT. The rearrangement links TRBV5-1 to TRBJ1-5; D may be TRBD1 (6 bases). The CDR3 spans 14 residues. V was clipped by 0 bases and J by 7 bases, with 11 bases between them. Germline V gene lookup returns CDR1 SGHRS and CDR2 YFSETQ. The variable domain in full, completed from reference TRBV5-1 and TRBJ1-5, reads KAGVTQTPRYLIKTRGQQVTLSCSPISGHRSVSWYQQTPGQGLQFLFEYFSETQRNKGNFPGRFSGRQFSNSRSEMNVSTLELGDSALYLCASSLVAGVQPQHFGDGTRLSIL.

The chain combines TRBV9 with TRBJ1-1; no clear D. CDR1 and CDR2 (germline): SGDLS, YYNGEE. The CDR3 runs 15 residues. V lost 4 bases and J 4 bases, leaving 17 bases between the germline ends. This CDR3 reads CASSPSGEMGTEAFF. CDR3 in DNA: TGTGCCAGCAGCCCCAGTGGGGAAATGGGCACTGAAGCTTTCTTT. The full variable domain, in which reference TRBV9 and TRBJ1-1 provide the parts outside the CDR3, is DSGVTQTPKHLITATGQRVTLRCSPRSGDLSVYWYQQSLDQGLQFLIQYYNGEERAKGNILERFSAQQFPDLHSELNLSSLELGDSALYFCASSPSGEMGTEAFFGQGTRLTVV.

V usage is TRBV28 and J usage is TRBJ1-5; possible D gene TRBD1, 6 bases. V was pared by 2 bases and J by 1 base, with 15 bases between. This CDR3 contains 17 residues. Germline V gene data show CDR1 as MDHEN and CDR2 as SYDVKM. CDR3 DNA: TGTGCCAGCAGTTTACCGGGGGCCGGGAGGAGCAATCAGCCCCAGCATTTT. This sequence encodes CASSLPGAGRSNQPQHF.

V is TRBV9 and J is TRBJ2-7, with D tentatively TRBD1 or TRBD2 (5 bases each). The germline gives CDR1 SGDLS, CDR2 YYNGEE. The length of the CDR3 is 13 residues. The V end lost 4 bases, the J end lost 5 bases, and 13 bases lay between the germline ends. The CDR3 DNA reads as TGTGCCAGCAGCCCACAGGTCGGGAACGAGCAGTACTTC. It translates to CASSPQVGNEQYF. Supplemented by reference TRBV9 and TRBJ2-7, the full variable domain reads DSGVTQTPKHLITATGQRVTLRCSPRSGDLSVYWYQQSLDQGLQFLIQYYNGEERAKGNILERFSAQQFPDLHSELNLSSLELGDSALYFCASSPQVGNEQYFGPGTRLTVT.

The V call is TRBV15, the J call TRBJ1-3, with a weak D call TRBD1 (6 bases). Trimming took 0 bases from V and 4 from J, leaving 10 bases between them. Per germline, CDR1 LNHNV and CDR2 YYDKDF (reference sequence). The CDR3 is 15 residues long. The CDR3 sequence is CATSRERGYGNTIYF. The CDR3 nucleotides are TGTGCCACCAGCAGAGAGAGGGGGTACGGAAACACCATATATTTT.

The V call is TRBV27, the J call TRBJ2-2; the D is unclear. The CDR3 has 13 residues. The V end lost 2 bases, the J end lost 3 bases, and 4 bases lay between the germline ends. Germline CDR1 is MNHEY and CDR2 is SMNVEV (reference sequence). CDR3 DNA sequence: TGTGCCAGCAGTTTACCTTACACCGGGGAGCTGTTTTTT. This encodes CASSLPYTGELFF.

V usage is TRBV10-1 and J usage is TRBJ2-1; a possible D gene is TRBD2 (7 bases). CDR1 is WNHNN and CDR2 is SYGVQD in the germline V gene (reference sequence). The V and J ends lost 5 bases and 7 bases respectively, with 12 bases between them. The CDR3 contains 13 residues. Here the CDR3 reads CASSRGRGNEQFF. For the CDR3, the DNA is TGCGCCAGCAGTAGGGGGAGGGGTAATGAGCAGTTCTTC.

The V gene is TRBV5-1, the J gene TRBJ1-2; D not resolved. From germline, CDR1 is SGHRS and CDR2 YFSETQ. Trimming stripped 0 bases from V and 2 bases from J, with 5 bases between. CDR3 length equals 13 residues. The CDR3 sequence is CASSLGQNYGYTF. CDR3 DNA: TGCGCCAGCAGCTTGGGACAAAACTATGGCTACACCTTC.

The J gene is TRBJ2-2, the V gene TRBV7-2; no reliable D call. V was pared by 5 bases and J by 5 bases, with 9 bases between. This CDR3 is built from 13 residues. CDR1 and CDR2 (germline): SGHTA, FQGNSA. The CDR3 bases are TGTGCCAGCAGCGAAGGTACTACCGGGGAGCTGTTTTTT. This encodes CASSEGTTGELFF.